This is a list of T cell receptor beta chains from one sample in a study of T cells in Graves' hyperthyroidism and ophthalmopathy. TCRdb fed the multiplex PCR reads into MiXCR, producing one record per CDR3 protein. The data contain about 290,000 distinct CDR3 sequences, roughly 15% of them singletons. Material: blood. These receptors were collected from a woman aged 40 to 55 with Graves' hyperthyroidism. CDR3s include the opening cysteine and the closing phenylalanine or tryptophan. A D gene is named only where the DNA matches it firmly. The size entry is marked missing in some rows and otherwise reads once, few, many or a size class.

d_call,v_call,clone_size,j_call,cdr3_aa,cdr3_nt
NA,TRBV13,many,TRBJ2-3,CASSFMTLSTDTQYF,TGTGCCAGCAGCTTTATGACCCTTAGCACAGATACGCAGTATTTT
NA,TRBV7-9,NA,TRBJ2-3,CASSPTPQGTSTDTQYF,TGTGCCAGCTCACCCACACCACAGGGGACTAGCACAGATACGCAGTATTTT
NA,TRBV11-2,many,TRBJ2-1,CASSFRGANEQFF,TGTGCCAGCAGCTTTCGGGGGGCTAATGAGCAGTTCTTC
NA,TRBV3-1,many,TRBJ1-4,CASSHSSATNEKLFF,TGTGCCAGCAGCCATAGCAGTGCAACTAATGAAAAACTGTTTTTT
NA,TRBV30,many,TRBJ2-7,CAWKRVAHYEQYF,TGTGCCTGGAAAAGGGTGGCCCACTACGAGCAGTACTTC
NA,TRBV29-1,NA,TRBJ1-1,CSGTVVQDEAFF,TGCAGCGGTACCGTGGTACAGGATGAAGCTTTCTTT
NA,TRBV6-1,many,TRBJ1-1,CASRRNQGTEAFF,TGTGCCAGCAGACGTAACCAGGGTACTGAAGCTTTCTTT
NA,TRBV6-1,many,TRBJ1-5,CASRASNQPQHF,TGTGCCAGCAGGGCCAGCAATCAGCCCCAGCATTTT
TRBD2,TRBV6-1,many,TRBJ2-5,CASSATSGRETQYF,TGTGCCAGCAGTGCTACTAGCGGGAGGGAGACCCAGTACTTC
TRBD2,TRBV29-1,many,TRBJ2-1,CSVARLAAYNEQFF,TGCAGCGTTGCGCGGCTAGCGGCCTACAATGAGCAGTTCTTC
NA,TRBV5-6,many,TRBJ1-5,CASSFVSSNQPQHF,TGTGCCAGCAGCTTTGTTTCTAGCAATCAGCCCCAGCATTTT
NA,TRBV3-1,many,TRBJ2-2,CASSQNTGELFF,TGTGCCAGCAGCCAGAACACCGGGGAGCTGTTTTTT
NA,TRBV6-1,many,TRBJ1-5,CASSRALVGQPQHF,TGTGCCAGCAGTAGGGCGTTGGTGGGTCAGCCCCAGCATTTT
NA,TRBV5-8,many,TRBJ1-1,CASSASTRPEGAFF,TGTGCCAGCAGCGCTTCGACACGCCCGGAGGGAGCTTTCTTT
NA,TRBV6-1,many,TRBJ1-1,CASSRGLGNTEAFF,TGTGCCAGCAGTCGCGGATTGGGGAACACTGAAGCTTTCTTT
TRBD2,TRBV5-5,once,TRBJ2-2,CASSPLAGGPTGELFF,TGTGCCAGCAGCCCCCTAGCGGGAGGCCCCACCGGGGAGCTGTTTTTT
TRBD2,TRBV5-1,few,TRBJ2-7,CASKPSAGEQHF,TGCGCCAGCAAGCCATCAGCGGGGGAGCAGCACTTC
NA,TRBV29-1,few,TRBJ2-1,CSVGVGLYNEQFF,TGCAGCGTTGGGGTGGGGCTCTACAATGAGCAGTTCTTC
TRBD2,TRBV28,NA,TRBJ2-7,CASSPSGSIYEQYF,TGTGCCAGCAGTCCTAGCGGGAGTATCTACGAGCAGTACTTC
TRBD2,TRBV6-1,NA,TRBJ2-4,CASTLEAGAVKNIQYF,TGTGCCAGCACCTTAGAAGCGGGAGCGGTCAAAAACATTCAGTACTTC
NA,TRBV6-1,many,TRBJ1-2,CASSDAGGPYGYTF,TGTGCCAGCAGTGATGCGGGGGGACCCTATGGCTACACCTTC
TRBD1,TRBV7-9,many,TRBJ2-5,CASSAGQGTGGTQYF,TGTGCCAGCAGCGCCGGACAGGGCACCGGGGGGACCCAGTACTTC
NA,TRBV29-1,many,TRBJ1-2,CSVEGGLYGYTF,TGCAGCGTTGAGGGGGGGCTCTATGGCTACACCTTC
TRBD2,TRBV20-1,NA,TRBJ2-2,CSARDGSGRAEGELFF,TGCAGTGCTAGAGATGGTAGCGGGAGGGCCGAGGGGGAGCTGTTTTTT
NA,TRBV20-1,few,TRBJ2-7,CSAREGPVRAGTYEQYF,TGCAGTGCTAGAGAAGGCCCGGTGCGGGCCGGAACCTACGAGCAGTACTTC
TRBD2,TRBV3-1,many,TRBJ2-3,CASRGLAATDTQYF,TGTGCCAGCAGAGGACTAGCGGCCACAGATACGCAGTATTTT
NA,TRBV18,many,TRBJ1-1,CASSTGNTEAFF,TGTGCCAGCTCGACAGGGAACACTGAAGCTTTCTTT
NA,TRBV5-1,many,TRBJ1-4,CASRTDLNEKLFF,TGCGCCAGCAGGACAGACCTTAATGAAAAACTGTTTTTT
NA,TRBV27,many,TRBJ2-1,CASSERLVSNEQFF,TGTGCCAGTAGCGAACGACTAGTGTCCAATGAGCAGTTCTTC
NA,TRBV5-1,NA,TRBJ2-3,CASSLWGRTDTQYF,TGCGCCAGCAGCTTGTGGGGCCGCACAGATACGCAGTATTTT
TRBD1,TRBV7-6,NA,TRBJ1-3,CASSSYGTVGNTIYF,TGTGCCAGCAGCTCTTACGGGACAGTCGGAAACACCATATATTTT